The T cell receptor beta chain described here comes from a study of blood T cell repertoires in COVID-19. CDR3 length equals 13 residues. The V and J ends lost 3 bases and 5 bases respectively, with 9 bases between them. Germline loops: CDR1 KGHDR, CDR2 SFDVKD. Using immunoSEQ multiplex PCR, the repertoire was profiled, and TCRdb retains in-frame clones only, with some absent. The sample consists of about 59,000 clones, 73% of them appearing once. This TCR was recovered from a woman in her 70s with acute or convalescent COVID-19. This rearrangement joins TRBV24-1 to TRBJ2-5; D might be TRBD1 (5 bases). The sequenced material came from peripheral blood. The DNA of the CDR3 is TGTGCCACCAGTGATCCTCCAGGGGAGACCCAGTACTTC. It is translated as CATSDPPGETQYF.